Shown below are 15 T cell receptor beta chains from a single sample sequenced in a study of patients and donors after allogeneic stem cell transplantation. TCRdb analysed the RT-PCR reads with MiXCR anew, one entry per CDR3 protein. The sample gives 900,000 to 1,000,000 distinct CDR3 sequences, approximately 18% of which show up once; around 6% is in the top ten. The sample consisted of blood, either unsorted or a sorted T cell fraction (not recorded which). The receptor set was obtained from a human donor who was either an allogeneic HSCT recipient or a stem cell or donor lymphocyte infusion donor (not recorded which). It is not recorded whose cells these are; they may come from a transplant donor.

The table lists this clonotype with many counts. For the CDR3, the DNA is TGTGCCAGCAGTTCCGGAGCCTTAGCCTACAATGAGCAGTTCTTC. Amino acid sequence: CASSSGALAYNEQFF. J is TRBJ2-1 and V is TRBV28; no clear D gene. CDR1 is MDHEN and CDR2 is SYDVKM in the germline V gene. The V end lost 4 bases, the J end lost 2 bases, and 12 bases lay between the germline ends. The CDR3 length is 15 residues.

This sequence joins TRBV29-1 and TRBJ2-7, with a possible D match to TRBD1 (6 bases). V lost 0 bases to trimming and J lost 0 bases, with 18 bases between them. CDR3 size: 17 residues. Germline lookup yields CDR1 SQVTM and CDR2 ANQGSEA. The CDR3 spells CSVEERSRTGFSYEQYF. The CDR3 DNA sequence: TGCAGCGTTGAAGAAAGGTCCCGTACAGGGTTCTCCTACGAGCAGTACTTC.

This clonotype was observed many times. The chain couples TRBV6-1 to TRBJ1-1; D call uncertain. Per the germline V gene, CDR1 is MNHNS and CDR2 is SASEGT. Trimming stripped 1 base from V and 0 bases from J, with 3 bases between. CDR3 length equals 13 residues. In nucleotides, the CDR3 is TGTGCCAGCAGTGAAGGGCTGAACACTGAAGCTTTCTTT. Protein sequence: CASSEGLNTEAFF.

CDR3 amino acids: CASSSTGTTTDTQYF. The CDR3, as DNA: TGTGCCAGCAGTTCGACCGGGACTACCACAGATACGCAGTATTTT. The V call is TRBV6-5, the J call TRBJ2-3; 7 bases align to TRBD2. Per germline, CDR1 MNHEY and CDR2 SVGAGI. The J segment lost 2 bases and the V segment lost 4 bases, leaving 6 bases of the junction unmatched. The CDR3 length is 15 residues.

The chain couples TRBV7-2 to TRBJ2-7; D possibly corresponds to TRBD1 (5 bases). V lost 5 bases and J 0 bases, leaving 14 bases between the germline ends. CDR3 length equals 15 residues. CDR1 and CDR2 (germline): SGHTA, FQGNSA. The CDR3 DNA reads TGTGCCAGCAGCACAAACCCAGACAGCTCCTACGAGCAGTACTTC. Translated, it gives CASSTNPDSSYEQYF.

The sample holds many counts of this clonotype. This chain links TRBV29-1 with TRBJ1-5; 8 nucleotides line up with TRBD1. CDR1 and CDR2 (germline): SQVTM, ANQGSEA. Trimming removed 6 bases from V and 2 bases from J; junction bases left unmatched: 6. CDR3 length: 14 residues. DNA for the CDR3: TGCAGCGTCGGACAGGGTAATGGCAATCAGCCCCAGCATTTT. Residues: CSVGQGNGNQPQHF.

This clonotype was counted a few times. V is TRBV25-1 and J is TRBJ2-2; tentative D call: TRBD1 (6 bases). The germline V gene has CDR1 MGHDK and CDR2 SYGVNS. Trimming stripped 7 bases from V and 0 bases from J, with 12 bases between. The CDR3 extends over 15 amino acids. CDR3 sequence: CASTLGHSNTGELFF. The DNA of the CDR3 is TGTGCCAGCACTCTGGGACACTCGAACACCGGGGAGCTGTTTTTT.

This clonotype was counted between two and nine times. The chain employs TRBV3-1 and TRBJ2-5; D remains unclear. This CDR3 has 14 amino acids. The V and J ends lost 2 bases and 2 bases respectively, with 9 bases between them. The germline CDR1 and CDR2 sequences are LGHDT and YNNKEL (reference sequence). CDR3 nucleotides: TGTGCCAGCAGCCAATTACTATTACAAGAGACCCAGTACTTC. Its protein product is CASSQLLLQETQYF.

This rearrangement joins TRBV27 to TRBJ1-5, with no clear D. The CDR3 has 19 residues. Trimming shortened V by 0 bases and J by 0 bases, and 18 bases separated the two germline ends. CDR1 is MNHEY, CDR2 SMNVEV, per germline (reference sequence). CDR3 nucleotides: TGTGCCAGCAGTTTATCTGGTGCCCGTAGGCAAAGTAGCAATCAGCCCCAGCATTTT. Encoded protein: CASSLSGARRQSSNQPQHF.

V gene TRBV30 combines with J gene TRBJ2-1, with 10 bases lining up with TRBD2. The V and J ends lost 0 bases and 4 bases, in that order; junction bases with no gene match: 3. The CDR3 is 15 residues long. Per germline, CDR1 GTSNPN and CDR2 SVGIG (reference sequence). The DNA for the CDR3 is TGTGCCTGGAGTGTACCTAGCGGGGGATACAATGAGCAGTTCTTC. Its translation is CAWSVPSGGYNEQFF.

This chain uses TRBV6-5 with TRBJ2-1; 9 bases agree with TRBD1. The germline gives CDR1 MNHEY, CDR2 SVGAGI. The CDR3 has 15 residues. The V and J ends lost 4 bases and 5 bases, in that order; junction bases with no gene match: 6. CDR3 sequence: CASSSTGTGNNEQFF. The CDR3 bases are TGTGCCAGCAGTTCCACCGGGACAGGGAACAATGAGCAGTTCTTC.

This clonotype has ten or more counts. V is TRBV12-3 or TRBV12-4 and J is TRBJ1-5, with 9 bases fitting TRBD1. Trimming cost V 2 bases and J 6 bases; bases outside gene matches: 5. CDR3 length equals 15 residues. CDR3 nucleotides: TGTGCCAGCAGTTTATGGGGGACAGGGACTCAGCCCCAGCATTTT. It codes for CASSLWGTGTQPQHF.

The sample holds a few counts of this clonotype. The V and J genes are TRBV5-6 and TRBJ2-3; D unclear. V lost 0 bases and J 6 bases, leaving 11 bases between the germline ends. The germline gives CDR1 SGHDT, CDR2 YYEEEE. The CDR3 extends over 14 amino acids. CDR3: CASSLGIPRDTQYF. The CDR3 DNA reads as TGTGCCAGCAGCTTGGGGATCCCCAGGGATACGCAGTATTTT.

This clonotype was detected a few times. The chain employs TRBV6-1 and TRBJ2-1, with D possibly being TRBD2 (6 bases). V was pared by 10 bases and J by 7 bases, with 17 bases between. Germline CDR1 MNHNS, CDR2 SASEGT. This CDR3 is 13 amino acids long. The CDR3 nucleotides are TGTGCCACCCAGACATCCCGGGGGAATGAGCAGTTCTTC. This encodes CATQTSRGNEQFF.

The CDR3 is CATTWEDGTDTQYF. CDR3 coding DNA: TGTGCCACTACCTGGGAGGACGGAACAGATACGCAGTATTTT. The chain couples TRBV15 to TRBJ2-3; weak D call: TRBD2 (6 bases). Germline V CDR1 and CDR2: LNHNV, YYDKDF (reference sequence). CDR3 length equals 14 residues. Trimming stripped 9 bases from V and 3 bases from J, with 16 bases between.